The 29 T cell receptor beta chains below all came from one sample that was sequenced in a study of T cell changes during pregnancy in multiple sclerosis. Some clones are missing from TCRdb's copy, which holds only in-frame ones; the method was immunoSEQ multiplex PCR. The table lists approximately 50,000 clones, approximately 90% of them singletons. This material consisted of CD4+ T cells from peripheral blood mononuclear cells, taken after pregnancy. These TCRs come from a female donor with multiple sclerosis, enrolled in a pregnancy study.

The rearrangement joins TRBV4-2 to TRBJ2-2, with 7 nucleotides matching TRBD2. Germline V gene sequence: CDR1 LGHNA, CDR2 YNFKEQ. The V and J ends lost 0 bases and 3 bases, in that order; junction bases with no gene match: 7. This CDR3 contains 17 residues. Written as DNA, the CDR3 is TGTGCCAGCAGCCAAGATTGGGGGGGATCGGACACCGGGGAGCTGTTTTTT. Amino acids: CASSQDWGGSDTGELFF.

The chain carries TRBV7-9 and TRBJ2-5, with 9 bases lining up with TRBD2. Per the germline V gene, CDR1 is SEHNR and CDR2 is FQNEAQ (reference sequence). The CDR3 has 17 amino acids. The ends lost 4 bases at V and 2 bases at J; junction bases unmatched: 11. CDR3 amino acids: CASSSYGTSRIQETQYF. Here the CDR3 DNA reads TGTGCCAGCAGCTCCTACGGGACTAGCCGAATTCAAGAGACCCAGTACTTC.

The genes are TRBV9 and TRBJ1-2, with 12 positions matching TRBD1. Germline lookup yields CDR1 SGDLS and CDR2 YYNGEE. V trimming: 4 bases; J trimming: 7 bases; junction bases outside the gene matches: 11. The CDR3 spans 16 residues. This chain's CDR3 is CASSPTTGTGGFGYTF. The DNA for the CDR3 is TGTGCCAGCAGCCCGACCACCGGGACAGGGGGCTTTGGCTACACCTTC.

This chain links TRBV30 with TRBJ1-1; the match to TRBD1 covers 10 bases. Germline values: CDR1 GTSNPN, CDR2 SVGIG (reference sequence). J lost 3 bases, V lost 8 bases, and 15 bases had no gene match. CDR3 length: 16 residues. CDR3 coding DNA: TGTGCCGCCTCGACAGGGGGCATTTATTTGGACACTGAAGCTTTCTTT. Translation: CAASTGGIYLDTEAFF.

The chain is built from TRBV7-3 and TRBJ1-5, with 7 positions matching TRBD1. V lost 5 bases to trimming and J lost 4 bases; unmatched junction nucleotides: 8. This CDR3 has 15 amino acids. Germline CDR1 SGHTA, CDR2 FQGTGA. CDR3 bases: TGTGCCAGCAGCCCCAGGGGGACACTTAATCAGCCCCAGCATTTT. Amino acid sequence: CASSPRGTLNQPQHF.

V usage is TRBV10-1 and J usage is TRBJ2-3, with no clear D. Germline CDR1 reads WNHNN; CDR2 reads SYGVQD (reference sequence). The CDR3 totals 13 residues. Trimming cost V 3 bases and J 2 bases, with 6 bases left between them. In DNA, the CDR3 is TGCGCCAGCAGTGAAGACAACACAGATACGCAGTATTTT. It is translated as CASSEDNTDTQYF.

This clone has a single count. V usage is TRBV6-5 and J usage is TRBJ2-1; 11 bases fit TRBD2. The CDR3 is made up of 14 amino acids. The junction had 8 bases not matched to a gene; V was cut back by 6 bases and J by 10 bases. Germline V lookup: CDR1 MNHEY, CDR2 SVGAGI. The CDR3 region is CASSGTSGGEEQFF. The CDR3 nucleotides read TGTGCCAGCAGCGGGACTAGCGGAGGGGAGGAGCAGTTCTTC.

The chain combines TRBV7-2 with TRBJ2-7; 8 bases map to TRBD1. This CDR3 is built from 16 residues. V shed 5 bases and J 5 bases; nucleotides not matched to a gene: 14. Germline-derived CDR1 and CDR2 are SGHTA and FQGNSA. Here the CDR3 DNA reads TGTGCCAGCAGCCCGTCGGACAGGGTAAAAGTCCACGAGCAGTACTTC. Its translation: CASSPSDRVKVHEQYF. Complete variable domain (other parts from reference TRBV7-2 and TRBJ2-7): GAGVSQSPSNKVTEKGKDVELRCDPISGHTALYWYRQSLGQGLEFLIYFQGNSAPDKSGLPSDRFSAERTGGSVSTLTIQRTQQEDSAVYLCASSPSDRVKVHEQYFGPGTRLTVT.

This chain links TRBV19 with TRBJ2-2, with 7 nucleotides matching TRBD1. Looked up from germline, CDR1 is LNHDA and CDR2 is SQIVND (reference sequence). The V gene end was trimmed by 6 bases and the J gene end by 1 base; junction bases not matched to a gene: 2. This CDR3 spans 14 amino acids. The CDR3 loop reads CASRGQKNTGELFF. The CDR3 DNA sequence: TGTGCCAGTAGGGGACAGAAGAACACCGGGGAGCTGTTTTTT.

DNA of the CDR3: TGTGCCAGCAGGGAGTGGCAGTCCTACGAGCAGTACTTC. Protein: CASREWQSYEQYF. The chain has TRBV27 and TRBJ2-7; D is undetermined. V shed 6 bases and J shed 1 base, with 10 bases lying between them. The CDR3 consists of 13 residues. Per germline, CDR1 MNHEY and CDR2 SMNVEV (reference sequence).

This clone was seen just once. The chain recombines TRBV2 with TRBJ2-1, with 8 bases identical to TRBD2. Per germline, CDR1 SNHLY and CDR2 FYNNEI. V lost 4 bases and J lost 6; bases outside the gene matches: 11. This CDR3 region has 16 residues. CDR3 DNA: TGTGCCAGCAGTGGAGTTGGGCGGGAGGACCTCAATGAGCAGTTCTTC. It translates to CASSGVGREDLNEQFF.

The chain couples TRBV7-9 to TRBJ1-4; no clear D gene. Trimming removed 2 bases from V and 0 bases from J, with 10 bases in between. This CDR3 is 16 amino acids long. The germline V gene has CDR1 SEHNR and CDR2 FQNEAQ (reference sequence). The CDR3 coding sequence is TGTGCCAGCAGCTTAATTTCGGGGTCAACTAATGAAAAACTGTTTTTT. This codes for CASSLISGSTNEKLFF.

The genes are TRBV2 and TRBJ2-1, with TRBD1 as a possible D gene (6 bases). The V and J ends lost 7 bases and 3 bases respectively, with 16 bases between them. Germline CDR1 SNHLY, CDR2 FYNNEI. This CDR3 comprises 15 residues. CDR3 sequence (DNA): TGTGCCAGCACCGAAGGACAGTTTGGCTACAATGAGCAGTTCTTC. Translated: CASTEGQFGYNEQFF.

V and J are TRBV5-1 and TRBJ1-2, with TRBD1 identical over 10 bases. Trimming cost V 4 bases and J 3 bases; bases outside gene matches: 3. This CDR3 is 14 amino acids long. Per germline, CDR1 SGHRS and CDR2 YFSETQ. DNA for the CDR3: TGCGCCAGCAGCCGACAGGGGGCTGACTATGGCTACACCTTC. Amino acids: CASSRQGADYGYTF.

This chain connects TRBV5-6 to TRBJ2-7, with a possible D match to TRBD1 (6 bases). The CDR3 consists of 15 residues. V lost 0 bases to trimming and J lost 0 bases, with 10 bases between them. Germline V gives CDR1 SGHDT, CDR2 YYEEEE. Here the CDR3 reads CASSLEGVSSYEQYF. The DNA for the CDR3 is TGTGCCAGCAGCTTGGAGGGGGTTAGCTCCTACGAGCAGTACTTC.

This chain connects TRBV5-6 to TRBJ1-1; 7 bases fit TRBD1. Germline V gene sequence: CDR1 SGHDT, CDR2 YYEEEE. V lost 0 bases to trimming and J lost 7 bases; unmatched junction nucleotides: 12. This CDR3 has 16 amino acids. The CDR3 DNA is TGTGCCAGCAGCTTGGTCCTTCAACAGGGGCGCCATGAAGCTTTCTTT. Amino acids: CASSLVLQQGRHEAFF.

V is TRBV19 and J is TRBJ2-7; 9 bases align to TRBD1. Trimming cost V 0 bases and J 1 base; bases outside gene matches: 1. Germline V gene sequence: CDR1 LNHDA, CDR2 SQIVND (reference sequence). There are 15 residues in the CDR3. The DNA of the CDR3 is TGTGCCAGTAGTATAGAGACAGGGGGATCCTACGAGCAGTACTTC. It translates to CASSIETGGSYEQYF.

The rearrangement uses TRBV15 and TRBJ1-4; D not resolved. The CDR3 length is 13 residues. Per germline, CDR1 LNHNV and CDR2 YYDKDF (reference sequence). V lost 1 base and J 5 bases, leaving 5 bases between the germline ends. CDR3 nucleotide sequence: TGTGCCACCAGCAGAGGCCAGAATGAAAAACTGTTTTTT. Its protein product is CATSRGQNEKLFF.

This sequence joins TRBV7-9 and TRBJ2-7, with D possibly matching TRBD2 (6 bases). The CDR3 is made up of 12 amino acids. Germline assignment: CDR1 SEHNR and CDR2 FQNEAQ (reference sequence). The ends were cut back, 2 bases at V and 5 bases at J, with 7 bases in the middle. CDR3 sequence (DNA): TGTGCCAGCAGCTTAACGGGGGACGAGCAGTACTTC. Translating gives CASSLTGDEQYF.

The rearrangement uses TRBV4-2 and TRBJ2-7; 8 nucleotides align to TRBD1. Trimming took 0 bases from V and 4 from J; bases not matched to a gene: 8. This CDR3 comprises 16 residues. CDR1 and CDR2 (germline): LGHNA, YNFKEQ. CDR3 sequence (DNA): TGTGCCAGCAGCCAAGACTCAGGGACAGGCGATTACGAGCAGTACTTC. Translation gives CASSQDSGTGDYEQYF.

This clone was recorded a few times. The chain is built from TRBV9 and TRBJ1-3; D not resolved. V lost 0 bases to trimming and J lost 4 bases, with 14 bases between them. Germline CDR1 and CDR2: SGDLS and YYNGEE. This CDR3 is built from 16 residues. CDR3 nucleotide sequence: TGTGCCAGCAGCGTAGTGGCGGATTTGAGAGGAAACACCATATATTTT. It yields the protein CASSVVADLRGNTIYF.

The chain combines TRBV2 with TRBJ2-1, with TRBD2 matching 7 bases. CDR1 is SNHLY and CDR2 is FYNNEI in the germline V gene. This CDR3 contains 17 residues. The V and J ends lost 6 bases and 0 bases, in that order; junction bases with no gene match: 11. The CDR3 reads CASRSGGSRASYNEQFF. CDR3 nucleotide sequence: TGTGCCAGCAGATCGGGAGGTTCGCGGGCCTCCTACAATGAGCAGTTCTTC. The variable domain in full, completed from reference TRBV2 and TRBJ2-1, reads EPEVTQTPSHQVTQMGQEVILRCVPISNHLYFYWYRQILGQKVEFLVSFYNNEISEKSEIFDDQFSVERPDGSNFTLKIRSTKLEDSAMYFCASRSGGSRASYNEQFFGPGTRLTVL.

The CDR3 region is CATSWGDRQAYEQYF. As DNA, the CDR3 is TGTGCCACCAGCTGGGGGGACAGGCAAGCCTACGAGCAGTACTTC. The V and J genes are TRBV15 and TRBJ2-7, with 8 bases fitting TRBD1. CDR1 and CDR2 (germline): LNHNV, YYDKDF (reference sequence). V shed 5 bases and J 2 bases; nucleotides not matched to a gene: 8. This CDR3 spans 15 amino acids.

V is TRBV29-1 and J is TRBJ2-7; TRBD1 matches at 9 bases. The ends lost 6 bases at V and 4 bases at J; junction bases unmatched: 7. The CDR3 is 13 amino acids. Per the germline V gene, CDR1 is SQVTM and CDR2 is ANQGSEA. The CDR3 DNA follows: TGCAGCGTGCACCCGACAGGGGGATACGAGCAGTACTTC. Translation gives CSVHPTGGYEQYF.

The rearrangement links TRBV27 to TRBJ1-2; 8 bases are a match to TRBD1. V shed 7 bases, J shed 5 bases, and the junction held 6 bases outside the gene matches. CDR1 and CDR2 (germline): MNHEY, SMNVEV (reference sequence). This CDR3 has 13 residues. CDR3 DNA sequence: TGTGCCAGCAAAGCAGGGGGCGGGTATGGCTACACCTTC. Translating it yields CASKAGGGYGYTF.

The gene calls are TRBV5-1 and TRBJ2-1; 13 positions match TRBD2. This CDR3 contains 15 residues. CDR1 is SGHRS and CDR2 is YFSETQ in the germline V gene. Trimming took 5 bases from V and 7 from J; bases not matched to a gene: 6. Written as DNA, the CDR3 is TGCGCCAGCAGTCCCACTAGCGGGAGGGAGAATGAGCAGTTCTTC. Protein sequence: CASSPTSGRENEQFF.

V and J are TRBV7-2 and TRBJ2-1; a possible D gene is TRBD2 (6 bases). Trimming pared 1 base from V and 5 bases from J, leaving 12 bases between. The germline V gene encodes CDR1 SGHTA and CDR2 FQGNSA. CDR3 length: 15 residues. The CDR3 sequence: CASSLDGRGDNEQFF. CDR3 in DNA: TGTGCCAGCAGCTTAGACGGGCGGGGAGACAATGAGCAGTTCTTC.

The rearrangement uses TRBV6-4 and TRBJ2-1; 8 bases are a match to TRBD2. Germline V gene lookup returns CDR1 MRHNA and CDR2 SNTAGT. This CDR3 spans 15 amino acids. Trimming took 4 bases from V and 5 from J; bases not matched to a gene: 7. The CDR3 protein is CASSATSEIHNEQFF. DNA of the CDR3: TGTGCCAGCAGTGCGACTAGCGAGATTCACAATGAGCAGTTCTTC.

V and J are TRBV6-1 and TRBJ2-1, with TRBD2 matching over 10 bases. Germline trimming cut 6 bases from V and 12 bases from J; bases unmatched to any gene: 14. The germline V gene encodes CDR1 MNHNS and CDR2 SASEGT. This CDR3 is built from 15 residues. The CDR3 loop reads CASSPPGLAPQGQFF. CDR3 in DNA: TGTGCCAGCAGCCCCCCGGGACTAGCGCCACAGGGGCAGTTCTTC.